This passage covers 30 T cell receptor beta chains from one sample sequenced in a study of response to subunit inactivated influenza vaccine. A single record per CDR3 protein comes from TCRdb applying MiXCR to the RT-PCR reads. Of more than 150,000 distinct CDR3 sequences in the sample, about 9% were seen once. This material consisted of non-naive T cells sorted from PBMCs, taken on the day of vaccination. Every receptor here comes from a man aged 50 to 60 who received an inactivated influenza vaccine.

The table lists this clonotype with a few counts. The genes are TRBV28 and TRBJ2-5; TRBD2 is a possible D gene (6 bases). The V end was cut by 6 bases, the J end by 5 bases, with 16 bases between. The CDR3 runs 14 residues. Germline V gives CDR1 MDHEN, CDR2 SYDVKM. CDR3 region: CASRRAGYGETQYF. The DNA of the CDR3 is TGTGCCAGCAGGCGGGCGGGATATGGGGAGACCCAGTACTTC.

The chain couples TRBV12-3 or TRBV12-4 to TRBJ2-3, with no clear D. The CDR3 sequence is 14 residues long. Between the trimmed V and J ends, which lost 4 bases and 2 bases, there was a span of 10 bases. CDR3 sequence: CASSSLGYTDTQYF. The DNA of the CDR3 is TGTGCCAGCAGTTCTTTGGGGTACACAGATACGCAGTATTTT.

The chain employs TRBV11-2 and TRBJ2-3; D possibly corresponds to TRBD1 (6 bases). The V and J ends lost 2 bases and 4 bases respectively, with 19 bases between them. There are 17 residues in the CDR3. CDR1 and CDR2 from the germline V gene are SGHAT and FQNNGV. The CDR3 DNA reads TGTGCCAGCAGCTTACGCAACAGGGTAATAATCGCAGATACGCAGTATTTT. It specifies CASSLRNRVIIADTQYF.

The rearrangement links TRBV6-5 to TRBJ2-7; 13 nucleotides align to TRBD2. This CDR3 comprises 17 residues. V was pared by 4 bases and J by 0 bases, with 6 bases of the junction left unmatched. Per germline, CDR1 MNHEY and CDR2 SVGAGI. The CDR3 loop is CASSWTSGGSSSYEQYF. CDR3 sequence (DNA): TGTGCCAGCAGTTGGACTAGCGGGGGTTCTAGCTCCTACGAGCAGTACTTC.

The chain uses TRBV18 and TRBJ2-2; no firm D call. This CDR3 region has 16 residues. The V gene lost 2 bases and the J gene lost 0 bases, with 10 bases spanning the gap. CDR1 is KGHSH and CDR2 is LQKENI in the germline V gene. CDR3 residues: CASSPIRSANTGELFF. CDR3 bases: TGTGCCAGCTCACCAATCCGTTCGGCGAACACCGGGGAGCTGTTTTTT.

This clonotype has a count of ten or more. V and J are TRBV28 and TRBJ1-6; a possible D gene is TRBD1 (5 bases). Germline assignment: CDR1 MDHEN and CDR2 SYDVKM. Deletions cut 4 bases from V and 13 bases from J, with 20 bases between. The CDR3 is 15 residues long. The CDR3 loop reads CASSSGGRKVSPLHF. In nucleotides, the CDR3 is TGTGCCAGCAGTTCCGGGGGACGGAAAGTTTCGCCCCTCCACTTT. Variable domain in full (rest from reference TRBV28 and TRBJ1-6): DVKVTQSSRYLVKRTGEKVFLECVQDMDHENMFWYRQDPGLGLRLIYFSYDVKMKEKGDIPEGYSVSREKKERFSLILESASTNQTSMYLCASSSGGRKVSPLHFGNGTRLTVT.

The V call is TRBV19, the J call TRBJ2-6; D might be TRBD1 (5 bases). Deletions cut 4 bases from V and 0 bases from J, with 16 bases between. The CDR3 loop spans 18 amino acids. Germline CDR1 reads LNHDA; CDR2 reads SQIVND (reference sequence). CDR3 residues: CASSSWGASTSGANVLTF. The DNA for the CDR3 is TGTGCCAGTAGTAGTTGGGGCGCCTCGACCTCTGGGGCCAACGTCCTGACTTTC.

This clonotype was seen repeatedly, ten times or more. DNA of the CDR3: TGTGCCAGCAGTATTTCCGGGACAGGGTTTGAAGCTTTCTTT. Protein product: CASSISGTGFEAFF. The chain links TRBV6-1 to TRBJ1-1; 9 nucleotides agree with TRBD1. Germline V gene sequence: CDR1 MNHNS, CDR2 SASEGT. The V segment lost 5 bases and the J segment 7 bases; nucleotides outside the gene matches: 8. This CDR3 is built from 14 residues.

The rearrangement uses TRBV29-1 and TRBJ1-1; possibly TRBD1 for D (5 bases). CDR3 length: 15 amino acids. CDR1 and CDR2 (germline): SQVTM, ANQGSEA. Trimming removed 4 bases at V and 3 bases at J, with 18 bases between. The CDR3: CSVGVSPGSHTEAFF. The DNA for the CDR3 is TGCAGCGTTGGGGTCTCTCCAGGGAGTCACACTGAAGCTTTCTTT.

This clonotype was seen at least ten times. This chain links TRBV20-1 with TRBJ1-2; D gene ambiguous. Trimming stripped 0 bases from V and 5 bases from J, with 10 bases between. CDR1 and CDR2 from the germline V gene are DFQATT and SNEGSKA (reference sequence). This CDR3 region has 13 residues. CDR3 in DNA: TGCAGTGCTAGAGATGGGTTGGGATATGGCTACACCTTC. Translated, it gives CSARDGLGYGYTF.

The V call is TRBV6-2 or TRBV6-3, the J call TRBJ2-2; D unclear. Germline lookup yields CDR1 MNHEY and CDR2 SVGEGT. The CDR3 extends over 13 amino acids. Trimming left V 5 bases short and J 6 bases short, with 10 bases between. In DNA, the CDR3 is TGTGCCAGCAGTGAGAGTGTGGCCGGGGAGCTGTTTTTT. Translating gives CASSESVAGELFF.

This clonotype was seen more than once but under ten times. The rearrangement links TRBV9 to TRBJ2-1, with TRBD2 matching over 10 bases. The CDR3 has 15 amino acids. V lost 0 bases to trimming and J lost 6 bases; unmatched junction nucleotides: 3. Germline CDR1 SGDLS, CDR2 YYNGEE. Written as DNA, the CDR3 is TGTGCCAGCAGCGTAGGAGCTAGCGGGAGCAATGAGCAGTTCTTC. Translating gives CASSVGASGSNEQFF.

The chain uses TRBV9 and TRBJ2-5; 8 bases are a match to TRBD2. Germline V gives CDR1 SGDLS, CDR2 YYNGEE. The CDR3 contains 16 residues. Germline trimming cut 0 bases from V and 4 bases from J; bases unmatched to any gene: 8. Here the CDR3 DNA reads TGTGCCAGCAGCGTAGGACCCCGGGGGGGGAGAGAGACCCAGTACTTC. Its translation: CASSVGPRGGRETQYF.

This clonotype was observed once. The J gene is TRBJ2-4, the V gene TRBV29-1, with D possibly being TRBD2 (5 bases). This CDR3 has 14 residues. From germline, CDR1 is SQVTM and CDR2 ANQGSEA. The V and J ends lost 3 bases and 1 base respectively, with 10 bases between them. As DNA, the CDR3 is TGCAGCGTTGATCCGGGGTACGCCAAAAACATTCAGTACTTC. It is translated as CSVDPGYAKNIQYF.

CDR3 sequence: CASSLEPPQPRPSGELFF. The CDR3 DNA reads as TGTGCCAGCAGCCTAGAACCCCCGCAACCACGTCCATCCGGGGAGCTGTTTTTT. This chain connects TRBV7-3 to TRBJ2-2; no clear D gene. V shed 5 bases and J shed 6 bases, with 25 bases lying between them. The CDR3 has 18 residues. Per germline, CDR1 SGHTA and CDR2 FQGTGA.

Worth noting for this clonotype: This could be a read error, since a much larger clone is one nucleotide away. J is TRBJ2-7 and V is TRBV6-2 or TRBV6-3; D is ambiguous. Germline V CDR1 and CDR2: MNHEY, SVGEGT. This CDR3 region has 13 residues. Deletions cut 4 bases from V and 2 bases from J, with 9 bases between. The CDR3 protein is CASSCSRAYEQYF. The CDR3 DNA is TGTGCCAGCAGTTGCTCCCGGGCCTACGAGCAGTACTTC.

The CDR3 region is CASSSSGSPGANVLTF. The CDR3 region has the DNA TGTGCCAGCAGCTCTAGCGGGAGTCCTGGGGCCAACGTCCTGACTTTC. The chain uses TRBV7-3 and TRBJ2-6; 10 bases are a match to TRBD2. The V segment lost 4 bases and the J segment 2 bases; nucleotides outside the gene matches: 2. The germline gives CDR1 SGHTA, CDR2 FQGTGA. The CDR3 sequence is 16 residues long.

With respect to this clonotype: A much bigger clone sits one base away, suggesting this may be a read error. The CDR3 here is CAGKAGGANYGYTF. DNA for the CDR3: TGTGCCGGCAAGGCGGGAGGCGCTAACTATGGCTACACCTTC. The rearrangement joins TRBV27 to TRBJ1-2; D gene unclear. CDR1 and CDR2 (germline): MNHEY, SMNVEV (reference sequence). The CDR3 contains 14 residues. Between the trimmed V and J ends, which lost 11 bases and 0 bases, there was a span of 16 bases.

J is TRBJ1-6 and V is TRBV6-2 or TRBV6-3; D uncertain. The CDR3 runs 14 residues. Trimming left V 2 bases short and J 6 bases short, with 8 bases between. CDR1 and CDR2 (germline): MNHEY, SVGEGT. CDR3 protein: CASSYPDRNSPLHF. The CDR3 DNA reads TGTGCCAGCAGTTACCCCGACCGTAATTCACCCCTCCACTTT.

There are a few counts of this clonotype. The chain uses TRBV12-3 or TRBV12-4 and TRBJ1-6; possibly TRBD1 for D (5 bases). V was pared by 3 bases and J by 10 bases, with 13 bases between. CDR3 length: 14 amino acids. The CDR3 DNA sequence: TGTGCCAGCAGTTTTGAGACAGTCAAATCACCCCTCCACTTT. It yields the protein CASSFETVKSPLHF.

The chain employs TRBV4-2 and TRBJ2-3; 14 nucleotides agree with TRBD2. This CDR3 contains 16 residues. Germline-derived CDR1 and CDR2 are LGHNA and YNFKEQ. Trimming cost V 4 bases and J 5 bases; bases outside gene matches: 5. The CDR3 region is CASSPRTSGGIDTQYF. CDR3 sequence (DNA): TGTGCCAGCAGCCCTAGGACTAGCGGGGGGATAGATACGCAGTATTTT.

This clonotype appeared many times. The gene calls are TRBV9 and TRBJ2-2, with 8 bases matching TRBD1. Per germline, CDR1 SGDLS and CDR2 YYNGEE. The length of the CDR3 is 16 residues. Trimming removed 3 bases from V and 2 bases from J; junction bases left unmatched: 6. This CDR3 reads CASSGLQGVNTGELFF. The DNA of the CDR3 is TGTGCCAGCAGCGGACTACAGGGGGTCAACACCGGGGAGCTGTTTTTT. Filled out from reference TRBV9 and TRBJ2-2, the complete variable domain reads DSGVTQTPKHLITATGQRVTLRCSPRSGDLSVYWYQQSLDQGLQFLIQYYNGEERAKGNILERFSAQQFPDLHSELNLSSLELGDSALYFCASSGLQGVNTGELFFGEGSRLTVL.

This clonotype was seen many times. The J gene is TRBJ1-5, the V gene TRBV29-1; D gene ambiguous. Germline CDR1 SQVTM, CDR2 ANQGSEA. Trimming left V 4 bases short and J 0 bases short, with 10 bases between. This CDR3 has 14 amino acids. This CDR3 reads CSVVLAYSNQPQHF. The CDR3 DNA sequence: TGCAGCGTTGTTCTGGCGTATAGCAATCAGCCCCAGCATTTT.

The V and J genes are TRBV6-4 and TRBJ2-3, with D possibly being TRBD1 (6 bases). The V gene lost 3 bases and the J gene lost 1 base, with 11 bases spanning the gap. The CDR3 runs 15 residues. Germline CDR1 and CDR2: MRHNA and SNTAGT. The CDR3 loop reads CASSEGGSGTDTQYF. DNA for the CDR3: TGTGCCAGCAGTGAAGGGGGTAGCGGCACAGATACGCAGTATTTT.

This clonotype was recorded many times. The chain uses TRBV12-3 or TRBV12-4 and TRBJ1-2; 7 bases agree with TRBD1. The trim removed 6 bases at V and 5 bases at J, leaving 3 bases unmatched. CDR3 length: 12 residues. The CDR3 protein is CASSPRGYGYTF. In nucleotides, the CDR3 is TGTGCCAGCAGCCCCAGGGGGTATGGCTACACCTTC.

J is TRBJ2-7 and V is TRBV4-3; perhaps D is TRBD1 or TRBD2 (6 bases each). Per the germline V gene, CDR1 is LGHNA and CDR2 is YSLEER. Trimming removed 0 bases at V and 2 bases at J, with 17 bases between. This CDR3 has 17 residues. CDR3 in amino acids: CASSQDLFGGDTYEQYF. The DNA for the CDR3 is TGCGCCAGCAGCCAAGATCTTTTCGGCGGGGACACCTACGAGCAGTACTTC.

The rearrangement uses TRBV20-1 and TRBJ2-1, with 9 bases identical to TRBD2. Trimming at V came to 1 base and at J to 4 bases, leaving 2 bases not matched to a gene. This CDR3 is 14 amino acids long. The germline CDR1 and CDR2 sequences are DFQATT and SNEGSKA (reference sequence). The CDR3 reads CSARGTSDYNEQFF. The CDR3 region has the DNA TGCAGTGCTAGAGGGACTAGCGATTACAATGAGCAGTTCTTC.

This chain uses TRBV6-1 with TRBJ1-3; D unclear. V lost 6 bases and J 4 bases, leaving 16 bases between the germline ends. The CDR3 length is 15 residues. In germline, CDR1 is MNHNS, CDR2 SASEGT. DNA for the CDR3: TGTGCCAGCAGCCGAGAATACATTGTCGGAAACACCATATATTTT. Encoded protein: CASSREYIVGNTIYF.

This clonotype was seen only a few times. J is TRBJ2-1 and V is TRBV10-1, with D possibly TRBD1 on 6 matching bases. Germline-derived CDR1 and CDR2 are WNHNN and SYGVQD (reference sequence). V dropped 8 bases and J dropped 9 bases, with 11 bases sitting between them. There are 11 residues in the CDR3. The CDR3 spells CASGTGSEQFF. CDR3 nucleotides: TGCGCCAGCGGTACAGGGAGTGAGCAGTTCTTC.

CDR3 nucleotides: TGTGCCAGCAGCTTAACATGGCCGGGCTCTCGGGTTGATACGCAGTATTTT. Translating it yields CASSLTWPGSRVDTQYF. The chain links TRBV7-3 to TRBJ2-3; D remains unclear. CDR3 size: 17 residues. The V end lost 0 bases, the J end lost 6 bases, and 19 bases lay between the germline ends. Germline loops: CDR1 SGHTA, CDR2 FQGTGA.